This T cell receptor (beta chain) is drawn from a study of beta chain features in type 1 diabetes. Findings of the study overall: Shorter TCRB CDR3s, moderately but significantly so, were found in Type 1 diabetes patients in all four CD4+ subsets.

CDR1 and CDR2 from the germline V gene are MNHEY and SMNVEV (reference sequence). Trimming pared 5 bases from V and 3 bases from J, leaving 5 bases between. The CDR3 has 11 residues. Reverse transcribing all isolated RNA meant expressed TCRB transcripts were sequenced. This table comes from immunoSEQ multiplex PCR, and its TCRdb copy is limited to in-frame clones, with some not included. This table has about 250,000 clones, roughly 10% appearing once. A CD45RO/CCR7/CD25/CD127/CD95/CD27 panel sorted naive, central memory, regulatory and stem cell-like memory CD4+ cells. This clone has a handful of counts. The antigen is undetermined.

The TCR was taken from a young man with type 1 diabetes. The chain joins TRBV27 to TRBJ2-7; D gene ambiguous. Sequencing used naive CD4+ T cells from blood. The CDR3 reads CASSHGYEQYF. DNA for the CDR3: TGTGCCAGCAGTCACGGCTACGAGCAGTACTTC.